These 27 T cell receptor beta chains share one sample of origin, sequenced in a study of blood T cell repertoires in COVID-19. Sequencing was performed with immunoSEQ multiplex PCR; in TCRdb, only in-frame clones are kept and a portion is missing. The sample holds roughly 430,000 clones; roughly 84% are singletons and the top ten take approximately 1.3%. Sequenced sample: PBMCs or T cells enriched from blood (not recorded which). The origin of the receptors is a woman aged 18-29 years who had been exposed to COVID-19.

This chain links TRBV18 with TRBJ1-2, with TRBD1 matching over 10 bases. Trimming took 5 bases from V and 7 from J; bases not matched to a gene: 7. Germline V lookup: CDR1 KGHSH, CDR2 LQKENI. The CDR3 loop spans 14 amino acids. CDR3 coding DNA: TGTGCCAGCTCAACCGGGACAGGGGTCGCTGGCTACACCTTC. This encodes CASSTGTGVAGYTF.

This clone was detected only once. The chain joins TRBV7-2 to TRBJ2-7; 7 bases are shared with TRBD1. V lost 1 base to trimming and J lost 0 bases; unmatched junction nucleotides: 3. This CDR3 comprises 15 residues. Germline V gene lookup returns CDR1 SGHTA and CDR2 FQGNSA. CDR3 loop: CASSLGTGVSYEQYF. Here the CDR3 DNA reads TGTGCCAGCAGCTTAGGCACAGGGGTCTCCTACGAGCAGTACTTC.

A few counts support this clone. The V call is TRBV27, the J call TRBJ1-2; maybe TRBD1 (5 bases). Deletions cut 4 bases from V and 6 bases from J, with 18 bases between. The CDR3 has 15 residues. Germline CDR1 is MNHEY and CDR2 is SMNVEV (reference sequence). Written as DNA, the CDR3 is TGTGCCAGCAGTTCCTCGGGGGGGGAGGTCGATGGCTACACCTTC. This gives the protein CASSSSGGEVDGYTF.

This rearrangement joins TRBV5-3 to TRBJ1-5, with 9 bases matching TRBD1. TRBV5-3 is an ORF, with its function uncertain. The CDR3 covers 14 residues. Losses at the gene ends were 2 bases for V and 5 bases for J; bases not matched to a gene: 2. The DNA of the CDR3 is TGTGCCAGAAGCTTTGACAGGGGGGATCAGCCCCAGCATTTT. Amino acid sequence: CARSFDRGDQPQHF.

The chain links TRBV2 to TRBJ1-5, with TRBD1 as a possible D gene (5 bases). Germline V gene lookup returns CDR1 SNHLY and CDR2 FYNNEI. The CDR3 runs to 14 residues. Trimming removed 8 bases from V and 0 bases from J, with 11 bases in between. The CDR3 bases are TGTGCCAGCGCAGGGACTTATAGCAATCAGCCCCAGCATTTT. Its protein product is CASAGTYSNQPQHF.

The chain carries TRBV7-6 and TRBJ2-1, with 11 bases lining up with TRBD2. The CDR3 has 15 amino acids. Trimming removed 2 bases from V and 7 bases from J; junction bases left unmatched: 4. CDR1 and CDR2 from the germline V gene are SGHVS and FNYEAQ. The CDR3 is CASSLSTSGNNEQFF. The CDR3 nucleotides read TGTGCCAGCAGCTTATCGACTAGCGGGAATAATGAGCAGTTCTTC.

V gene TRBV27 combines with J gene TRBJ1-4, with 7 bases aligning to TRBD1. CDR1 and CDR2 (germline): MNHEY, SMNVEV (reference sequence). The V segment lost 6 bases and the J segment 4 bases; nucleotides outside the gene matches: 5. This CDR3 is built from 14 residues. CDR3 sequence reads: CASRRQGNNEKLFF. As DNA, the CDR3 is TGTGCCAGCAGGAGACAGGGTAATAATGAAAAACTGTTTTTT.

Here the CDR3 reads CAISERNTGGGYTF. CDR3 nucleotides: TGTGCCATCAGTGAGAGGAATACAGGGGGTGGCTACACCTTC. The rearrangement uses TRBV10-3 and TRBJ1-2; 8 nucleotides match TRBD1. The CDR3 contains 14 residues. The V and J ends lost 2 bases and 7 bases, in that order; junction bases with no gene match: 6. Germline CDR1 ENHRY, CDR2 SYGVKD.

The rearrangement joins TRBV18 to TRBJ2-1; 12 bases agree with TRBD2. Unmatched junction bases numbered 13, after V lost 7 bases and J lost 0 bases. CDR3 length: 19 amino acids. The V gene's germline CDR1 is KGHSH and CDR2 LQKENI. The CDR3 reads CASLRQGLAGVSSYNEQFF. Here the CDR3 DNA reads TGTGCCAGCTTACGACAGGGACTAGCGGGCGTCAGCTCCTACAATGAGCAGTTCTTC.

The chain employs TRBV11-3 and TRBJ2-6; 9 nucleotides line up with TRBD2. Germline V gene lookup returns CDR1 SGHNT and CDR2 YENEEA. The ends lost 4 bases at V and 2 bases at J; junction bases unmatched: 9. The CDR3 runs to 18 residues. For the CDR3, the DNA is TGTGCCAGCAGCTGGGGGTTAGCGGGAGTTGCTGGGGCCAACGTCCTGACTTTC. Protein: CASSWGLAGVAGANVLTF.

V gene TRBV9 combines with J gene TRBJ2-5; TRBD1 agrees at 11 bases. This CDR3 is built from 16 residues. Per germline, CDR1 SGDLS and CDR2 YYNGEE. J was trimmed by 7 bases and V by 0 bases; bases with no gene match: 8. CDR3 amino acids: CASSVAGQGGPGTQYF. The CDR3 DNA sequence: TGTGCCAGCAGCGTAGCGGGACAGGGGGGTCCGGGGACCCAGTACTTC. Together with reference TRBV9 and TRBJ2-5, the CDR3 gives the full variable domain: DSGVTQTPKHLITATGQRVTLRCSPRSGDLSVYWYQQSLDQGLQFLIQYYNGEERAKGNILERFSAQQFPDLHSELNLSSLELGDSALYFCASSVAGQGGPGTQYFGPGTRLLVL.

This chain links TRBV27 with TRBJ1-3; 9 nucleotides agree with TRBD1. V shed 3 bases and J 2 bases; nucleotides not matched to a gene: 5. The CDR3 extends over 16 amino acids. Germline loops: CDR1 MNHEY, CDR2 SMNVEV (reference sequence). As DNA, the CDR3 is TGTGCCAGCAGTTTCTCTGGACAGGGGACTGGAAACACCATATATTTT. This encodes CASSFSGQGTGNTIYF.

A note on this clone: Relative to the germline gene, one junction end is altered; a read error may explain this. The chain combines TRBV23-1 with TRBJ1-2; 7 positions match TRBD1. TRBV23-1 counts as an open reading frame of uncertain function. The CDR3 sequence is 11 residues long. CDR3 sequence: CASSHPRDSSF. In nucleotides, the CDR3 is TGCGCCAGCAGTCACCCCCGGGACAGTAGCTTC.

This chain links TRBV13 with TRBJ2-3, with TRBD2 matching over 7 bases. After removal of 0 bases from V and 0 bases from J, the junction contained 9 bases not matched to a gene. The CDR3 has 18 residues. Germline loops: CDR1 PRHDT, CDR2 FYEKMQ (reference sequence). The CDR3 region has the DNA TGTGCCAGCAGCTTAGGCCCTTTTAGCGGGTCTAGCACAGATACGCAGTATTTT. This sequence encodes CASSLGPFSGSSTDTQYF.

The chain joins TRBV5-1 to TRBJ1-4; 10 bases fit TRBD1. This CDR3 region has 16 residues. The V and J ends lost 4 bases and 6 bases, in that order; junction bases with no gene match: 9. Looked up from germline, CDR1 is SGHRS and CDR2 is YFSETQ. In nucleotides, the CDR3 is TGCGCCAGCAGCCCCCCTTTAGGGACAGGGGATGAAAAACTGTTTTTT. Protein: CASSPPLGTGDEKLFF.

The rearrangement links TRBV6-5 to TRBJ2-7; D is unclear. Germline V gene sequence: CDR1 MNHEY, CDR2 SVGAGI. The CDR3 loop spans 12 amino acids. The ends were cut back, 6 bases at V and 6 bases at J, with 12 bases in the middle. The DNA for the CDR3 is TGTGCCAGCAGCCCAGCAGGCTCCGAGCAGTACTTC. It codes for CASSPAGSEQYF.

For the CDR3, the DNA is TGCAGCGCCCCGGTTGGGGGCTACACAGATACGCAGTATTTT. Its protein product is CSAPVGGYTDTQYF. The chain combines TRBV29-1 with TRBJ2-3; D may be TRBD1 (6 bases). Germline V gives CDR1 SQVTM, CDR2 ANQGSEA. V shed 7 bases and J shed 2 bases, with 16 bases lying between them. The CDR3 runs 14 residues.

V and J are TRBV3-1 (or the pseudogene TRBV3-2) and TRBJ1-5, with D maybe TRBD1 (5 bases). Deletions cut 0 bases from V and 0 bases from J, with 6 bases between. CDR1 is LGHDT and CDR2 is YNNKEL in the germline V gene (reference sequence). This CDR3 is 15 amino acids long. For the CDR3, the DNA is TGTGCCAGCAGCCAAGAGGGGCATAGCAATCAGCCCCAGCATTTT. It encodes CASSQEGHSNQPQHF.

In this sample, this clone turned up a few times. The J gene is TRBJ2-7, the V gene TRBV28; a possible D gene is TRBD2 (5 bases). V gave up 3 bases and J gave up 5 bases, with 14 bases separating them. Per germline, CDR1 MDHEN and CDR2 SYDVKM. There are 14 residues in the CDR3. The CDR3 spells CASSFTGSGDEQYF. The CDR3 DNA is TGTGCCAGCAGTTTTACGGGGTCGGGTGACGAGCAGTACTTC. The full variable domain, rest sourced from reference TRBV28 and TRBJ2-7, is DVKVTQSSRYLVKRTGEKVFLECVQDMDHENMFWYRQDPGLGLRLIYFSYDVKMKEKGDIPEGYSVSREKKERFSLILESASTNQTSMYLCASSFTGSGDEQYFGPGTRLTVT.

The chain combines TRBV20-1 with TRBJ2-7; D not certain. V lost 5 bases and J 2 bases, leaving 7 bases between the germline ends. There are 11 residues in the CDR3. CDR1 and CDR2 (germline): DFQATT, SNEGSKA (reference sequence). This CDR3 reads CSAPSPYEQYF. CDR3 DNA sequence: TGCAGTGCTCCCTCTCCCTACGAGCAGTACTTC.

This clone has a single count. The rearrangement links TRBV29-1 to TRBJ2-5; weak D call: TRBD2 (5 bases). The CDR3 totals 12 residues. Trimming pared 3 bases from V and 5 bases from J, leaving 10 bases between. Germline-derived CDR1 and CDR2 are SQVTM and ANQGSEA. The CDR3 DNA is TGCAGCGTTGATTCCGCGGGCGAGACCCAGTACTTC. It codes for CSVDSAGETQYF.

CDR3 nucleotide sequence: TGTGCCAGCAGTCCGGGGGGAGACCAAGAGACCCAGTACTTC. Translation: CASSPGGDQETQYF. This chain joins TRBV28 and TRBJ2-5; TRBD2 matches at 7 bases. J gave up 0 bases and V 5 bases, and 3 bases lay outside the gene matches. Germline assignment: CDR1 MDHEN and CDR2 SYDVKM. The CDR3 contains 14 residues.

The chain uses TRBV7-2 and TRBJ2-7; TRBD1 agrees at 8 bases. The CDR3 sequence is 15 residues long. Germline V CDR1 and CDR2: SGHTA, FQGNSA. The junction had 5 bases not matched to a gene; V was cut back by 1 base and J by 3 bases. CDR3 DNA: TGTGCCAGCAGCTTAGTCCAGGGGGCTGACTACGAGCAGTACTTC. Translated, it gives CASSLVQGADYEQYF.

The chain joins TRBV19 to TRBJ1-2, with 8 bases lining up with TRBD1. The J segment lost 1 base and the V segment lost 4 bases, leaving 11 bases of the junction unmatched. The CDR3 is 17 amino acids. The germline V gene encodes CDR1 LNHDA and CDR2 SQIVND (reference sequence). Here the CDR3 reads CASSTNLGQGRNYGYTF. CDR3 coding DNA: TGTGCCAGTAGTACGAACCTTGGACAGGGACGTAACTATGGCTACACCTTC.

The chain has TRBV7-2 and TRBJ2-7; 13 bases agree with TRBD2. Germline V gene sequence: CDR1 SGHTA, CDR2 FQGNSA. This CDR3 has 14 residues. J lost 12 bases, V lost 5 bases, and 10 bases had no gene match. DNA for the CDR3: TGTGCCAGCAGCCTCGGGACTAGCGGGGCCGCGAGGTACTTC. Amino acid sequence: CASSLGTSGAARYF.

The chain links TRBV7-9 to TRBJ2-3; 9 bases agree with TRBD1. The V gene end was trimmed by 5 bases and the J gene end by 1 base; junction bases not matched to a gene: 10. Per germline, CDR1 SEHNR and CDR2 FQNEAQ (reference sequence). CDR3 size: 17 residues. CDR3 residues: CASSPTYGTGRTDTQYF. The CDR3 DNA follows: TGTGCCAGCAGCCCCACCTATGGGACAGGGCGCACAGATACGCAGTATTTT. Variable domain in full (rest from reference TRBV7-9 and TRBJ2-3): DTGVSQNPRHKITKRGQNVTFRCDPISEHNRLYWYRQTLGQGPEFLTYFQNEAQLEKSRLLSDRFSAERPKGSFSTLEIQRTEQGDSAMYLCASSPTYGTGRTDTQYFGPGTRLTVL.

This clone has a handful of counts. The genes are TRBV7-9 and TRBJ2-4; tentatively, D is TRBD1 (5 bases). There are 11 residues in the CDR3. V was clipped by 2 bases and J by 9 bases, with 5 bases between them. Germline V CDR1 and CDR2: SEHNR, FQNEAQ (reference sequence). CDR3 DNA: TGTGCCAGCAGCTTACAGGGCATTCAGTACTTC. This gives the protein CASSLQGIQYF.